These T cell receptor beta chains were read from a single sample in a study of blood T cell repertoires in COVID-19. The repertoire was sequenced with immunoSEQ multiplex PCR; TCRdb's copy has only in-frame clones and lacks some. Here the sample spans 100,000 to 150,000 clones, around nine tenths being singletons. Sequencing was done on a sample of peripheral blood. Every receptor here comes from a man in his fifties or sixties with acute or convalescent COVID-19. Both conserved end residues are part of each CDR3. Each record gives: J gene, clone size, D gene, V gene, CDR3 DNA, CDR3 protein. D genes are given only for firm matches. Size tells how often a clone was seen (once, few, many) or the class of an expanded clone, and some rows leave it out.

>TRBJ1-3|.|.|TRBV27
TGTGCCAGCAGTTTATCGTGGACAGCTGGAAACACCATATATTTT
CASSLSWTAGNTIYF
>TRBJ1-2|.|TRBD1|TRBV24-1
TGTGCCACCAGTGATTTAACAGGGGGCGAGTATGGCTACACCTTC
CATSDLTGGEYGYTF
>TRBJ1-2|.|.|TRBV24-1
TGTGCCACCAGTCGCCCCGCCCCAGGGAACTATGGCTACACCTTC
CATSRPAPGNYGYTF
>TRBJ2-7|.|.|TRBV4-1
TGCGCCAGCAGCTCCCGCGGCCCGACCTCCTACGAGCAGTACTTC
CASSSRGPTSYEQYF
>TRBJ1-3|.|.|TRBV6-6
TGTGCCAGCAGGAATCAACAGGGAACGAAAGGAAACACCATATATTTT
CASRNQQGTKGNTIYF
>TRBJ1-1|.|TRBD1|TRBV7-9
TGTGCCAGCAGCCCAAGGGACAGGGTAACTGAAGCTTTCTTT
CASSPRDRVTEAFF
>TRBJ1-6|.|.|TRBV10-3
TGTGCCATCAGTGATGACAGTAATAATTCACCCCTCCACTTT
CAISDDSNNSPLHF
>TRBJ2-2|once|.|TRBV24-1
TGTGCCACCAGTGATTTAAGCGTAAGCGGGGAGCTGTTTTTT
CATSDLSVSGELFF
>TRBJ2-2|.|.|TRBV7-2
TGTGCCAGCAGCTTGACTACCGGGGAGCTGTTTTTT
CASSLTTGELFF
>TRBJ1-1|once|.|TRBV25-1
TGTGCCAGCAGTGACACAGGGATCACTGAAGCTTTCTTT
CASSDTGITEAFF
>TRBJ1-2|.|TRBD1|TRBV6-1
TGTGCCAGCAGTGAAGTACAGGGGGCTGGCTACACCTTC
CASSEVQGAGYTF
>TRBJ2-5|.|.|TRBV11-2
TGTGCCAGCAGCCCACGGGTGCTCGAGACCCAGTACTTC
CASSPRVLETQYF
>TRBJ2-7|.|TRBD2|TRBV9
TGTGCCAGCAGCGTAGGAGCGGGAGACTACGAGCAGTACTTC
CASSVGAGDYEQYF
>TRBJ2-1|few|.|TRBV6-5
TGTGCCAGCAGTTCGAACAGAAACAATGAGCAGTTCTTC
CASSSNRNNEQFF
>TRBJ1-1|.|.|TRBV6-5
TGTGCCAGCAGTTACTCCCAGGGGAACACTGAAGCTTTCTTT
CASSYSQGNTEAFF